This T cell receptor beta chain originates from a study of T cell changes during pregnancy in multiple sclerosis (dated by TCRdb to between 2019 and 2020). In the study overall: The study examined how the T cell repertoire changed over the course of pregnancy in women with multiple sclerosis.

Library prep was done by the immunoSEQ multiplex PCR assay. The immuneACCESS repertoire file appears here via TCRdb, limited to in-frame rearrangements. These files lack a portion of the clones; in checked studies, under half of the deficit traces to unresolved V genes, and the cause of the others is not known. The sample table holds around 110,000 clones, of which around 90% were seen once. The leading ten clones occupy roughly 1.4% of the sample. CDR1 and CDR2 are drawn from the germline V gene: SGHVS, FQNEAQ. Counted from cysteine to phenylalanine, this CDR3 has 15 amino acids. The kept DNA is CDR3 alone, 45 bases in frame from the first base. V is pruned by 4 bases and J by 0 bases, leaving 5 bases of the junction without a gene match. Of note for this clone: It has no known antigen specificity. No much larger clone exists at a distance of one base, and base qualities are not known.

The sequencing used peripheral blood, collected in the third trimester of pregnancy. The V gene is TRBV7-8 and the J gene is TRBJ2-7; the junction holds 8 bases that match TRBD2. This TCR was recovered from a female donor with multiple sclerosis, enrolled in a pregnancy study. The nucleotide sequence is TGTGCCAGCAGCTCTGAAGCGGGGGCCTCCTACGAGCAGTACTTC. Its protein reads: CASSSEAGASYEQYF. Here the CDR3 is joined to the reference TRBV7-8 and TRBJ2-7 genes, and the full variable domain is: GAGVSQSPRYKVAKRGQDVALRCDPISGHVSLFWYQQALGQGPEFLTYFQNEAQLDKSGLPSDRFFAERPEGSVSTLKIQRTQQEDSAVYLCASSSEAGASYEQYFGPGTRLTVT.